These T cell receptor beta chains were read from a single sample in a study of blood T cell repertoires in COVID-19. The protocol was immunoSEQ multiplex PCR, while the TCRdb copy is restricted to in-frame clones and leaves out a portion. The sample records around 180,000 clones, under 90% being singletons. Sequencing input: PBMCs or T cells enriched from blood (not recorded which). Receptors were obtained from a man aged 50 to 59 who had recovered from COVID-19. Each CDR3 is given with its conserved first and last residue. The D gene is left open where the match is weak. Not all rows give a size; the values are once, few, many and, for expanded clones, a class.

J gene	clone size	D gene	V gene	CDR3 DNA	CDR3 protein
TRBJ1-2	.	TRBD1	TRBV5-5	TGTGCCAGCAGCACAACAGGGGGCTCCAACTATGGCTACACCTTC	CASSTTGGSNYGYTF
TRBJ1-6	.	.	TRBV15	TGTGCCACCAGCAGAGATACGGAGTCACCCCTCCACTTT	CATSRDTESPLHF
TRBJ2-7	.	.	TRBV5-6	TGTGCCAGCAGCTTGTCCGGCCAGCGATACGAGCAGTACTTC	CASSLSGQRYEQYF
TRBJ1-6	.	TRBD1	TRBV3-1/TRBV3-2	TGTGCCAGCAGCCTCCCGGGACAGGGGGCATCACCCCTCCACTTT	CASSLPGQGASPLHF
TRBJ2-7	.	TRBD1	TRBV3-1/TRBV3-2	TGTGCCAGCAGCCAAGTAAGGGGGTTTTGGACAGGGGCACTTGAGCAGTACTTC	CASSQVRGFWTGALEQYF
TRBJ2-1	.	TRBD1	TRBV5-1	TGCGCCAGCAGCCAAGGACAGGGGGCCTACAATGAGCAGTTCTTC	CASSQGQGAYNEQFF
TRBJ1-6	.	TRBD1	TRBV7-7	TGTGCTAGCAGCTTAGGACAGGCACATTCACCCCTCCACTTT	CASSLGQAHSPLHF
TRBJ2-3	.	TRBD2	TRBV12-3/TRBV12-4	TGTGCCAGTAGCGGGAGCACAGATACGCAGTATTTT	CASSGSTDTQYF
TRBJ2-5	.	.	TRBV28	TGTGCCAGCAGTTCCGGAGTACAAGAGACCCAGTACTTC	CASSSGVQETQYF
TRBJ1-4	.	.	TRBV18	TGTGCCAGCTCACCTATCAGGGGAATTAATGAAAAACTGTTTTTT	CASSPIRGINEKLFF
TRBJ2-2	once	TRBD1	TRBV6-5	TGTGCCACGAAACAGGGGTACGGGGAGCTGTTTTTT	CATKQGYGELFF
TRBJ1-2	.	.	TRBV4-2	TGTGCCAGCAGCCAGGACAGCGACCCGAGAGGCTACACCTTC	CASSQDSDPRGYTF
TRBJ2-3	few	TRBD1	TRBV18	TGTGCCAGCTTACGGGACAGACGCACAGATACGCAGTATTTT	CASLRDRRTDTQYF